This T cell receptor beta chain is drawn from a study of graft-versus-host responses after intestinal transplantation. Across the whole study: Multivisceral, liver-intestinal, or isolated intestinal transplants were given to recipients. Recipients across the board were started on anti-thymocyte globulin induction, then kept on tacrolimus and steroids for around 3 years.

Sequencing was performed with immunoSEQ multiplex PCR; in TCRdb, only in-frame clones are kept and a portion is missing. The data hold about 99,000 clones, with approximately 93% observed a single time. With 3 bases removed from V and 2 bases from J, the gap between germline ends came to 9 bases. The CDR3 runs to 14 residues. Germline values: CDR1 KGHSH, CDR2 LQKENI. As for this clone: What it binds is not known.

Study-wide results and caveats: An association linked early post-transplant HvG declines with peak circulating GvH clone levels. GvH clonotypes were identified within recipient marrow, with a subset emerging first in ileum or blood.

The rearrangement joins TRBV18 to TRBJ2-3; the D gene is possibly TRBD1 (6 bases). This receptor was identified in a human donor who received an intestinal transplant. This material consisted of unstimulated CD8+ T cells sorted from spleen or lymph node cells, taken before intestinal transplant. The CDR3 coding sequence is TGTGCCAGCTCACCGGGACAACTCACAGATACGCAGTATTTT. Encoded protein: CASSPGQLTDTQYF.